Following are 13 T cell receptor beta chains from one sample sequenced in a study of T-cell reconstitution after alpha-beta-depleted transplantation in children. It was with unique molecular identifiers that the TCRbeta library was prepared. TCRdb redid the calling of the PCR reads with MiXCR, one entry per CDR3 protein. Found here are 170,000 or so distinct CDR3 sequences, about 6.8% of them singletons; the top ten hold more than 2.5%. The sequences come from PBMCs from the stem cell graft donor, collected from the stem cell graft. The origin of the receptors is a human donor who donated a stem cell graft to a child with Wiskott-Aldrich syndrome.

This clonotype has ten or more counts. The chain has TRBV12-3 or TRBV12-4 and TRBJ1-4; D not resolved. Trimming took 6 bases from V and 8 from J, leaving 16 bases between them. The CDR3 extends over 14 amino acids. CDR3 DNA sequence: TGTGCCAGCAGATTTGGGCTAGTTGGAGAAAAACTGTTTTTT. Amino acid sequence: CASRFGLVGEKLFF.

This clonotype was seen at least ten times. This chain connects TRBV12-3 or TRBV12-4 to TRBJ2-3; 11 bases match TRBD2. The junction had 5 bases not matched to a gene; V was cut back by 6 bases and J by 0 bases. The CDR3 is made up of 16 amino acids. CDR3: CASSQLAGVSTDTQYF. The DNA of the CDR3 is TGTGCCAGCAGCCAACTAGCGGGGGTTAGCACAGATACGCAGTATTTT.

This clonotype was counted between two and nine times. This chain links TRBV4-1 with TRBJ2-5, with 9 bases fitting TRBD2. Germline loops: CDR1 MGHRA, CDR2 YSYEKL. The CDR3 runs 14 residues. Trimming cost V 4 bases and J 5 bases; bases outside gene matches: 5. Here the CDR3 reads CASSRGLAGETQYF. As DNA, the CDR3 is TGCGCCAGCAGCCGGGGACTAGCAGGGGAGACCCAGTACTTC.

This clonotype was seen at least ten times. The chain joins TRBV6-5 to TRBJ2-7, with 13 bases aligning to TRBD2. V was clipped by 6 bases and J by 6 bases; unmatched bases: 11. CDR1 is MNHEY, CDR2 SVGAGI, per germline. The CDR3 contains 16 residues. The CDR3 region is CASSLRLAGGVPEQYF. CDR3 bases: TGTGCCAGCAGCCTCCGACTAGCGGGAGGTGTTCCCGAGCAGTACTTC.

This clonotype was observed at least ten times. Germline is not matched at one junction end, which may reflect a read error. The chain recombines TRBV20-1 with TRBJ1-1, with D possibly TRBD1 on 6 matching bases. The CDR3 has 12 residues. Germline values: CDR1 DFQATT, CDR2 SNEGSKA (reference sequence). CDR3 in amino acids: CSVRRGDTEAFF. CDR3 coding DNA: TGCAGTGTTAGAAGGGGGGACACTGAAGCTTTCTTT.

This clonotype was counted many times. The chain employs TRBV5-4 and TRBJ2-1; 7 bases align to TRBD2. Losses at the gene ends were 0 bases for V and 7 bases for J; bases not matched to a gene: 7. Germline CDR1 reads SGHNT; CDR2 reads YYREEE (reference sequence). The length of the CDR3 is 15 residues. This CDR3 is CASSLELKGGNEQFF. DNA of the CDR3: TGTGCCAGCAGCTTGGAGTTGAAGGGAGGGAATGAGCAGTTCTTC.

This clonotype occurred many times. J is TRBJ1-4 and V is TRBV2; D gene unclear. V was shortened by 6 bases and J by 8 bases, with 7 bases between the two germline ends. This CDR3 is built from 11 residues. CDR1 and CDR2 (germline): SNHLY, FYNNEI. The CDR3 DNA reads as TGTGCCAGCAGAACGGGCGAAAAACTGTTTTTT. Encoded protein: CASRTGEKLFF.

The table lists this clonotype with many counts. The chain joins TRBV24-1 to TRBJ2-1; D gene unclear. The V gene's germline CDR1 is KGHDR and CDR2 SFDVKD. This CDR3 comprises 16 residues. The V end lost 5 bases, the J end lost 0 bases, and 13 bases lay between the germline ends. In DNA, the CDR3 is TGTGCCACCAGTGGGTCACGGGCTAGCTCCTACAATGAGCAGTTCTTC. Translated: CATSGSRASSYNEQFF.

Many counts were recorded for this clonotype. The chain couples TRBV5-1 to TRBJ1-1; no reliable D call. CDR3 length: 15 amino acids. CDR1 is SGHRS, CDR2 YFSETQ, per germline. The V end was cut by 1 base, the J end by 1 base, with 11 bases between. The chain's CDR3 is CASSLFPRENTEAFF. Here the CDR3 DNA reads TGCGCCAGCAGCTTGTTTCCCCGAGAGAACACTGAAGCTTTCTTT.

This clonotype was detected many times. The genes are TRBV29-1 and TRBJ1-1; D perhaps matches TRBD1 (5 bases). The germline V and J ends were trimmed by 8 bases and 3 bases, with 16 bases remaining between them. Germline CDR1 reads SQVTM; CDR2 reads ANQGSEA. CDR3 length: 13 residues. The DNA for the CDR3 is TGCAGCACCAGGGCAAGGGTTGACACTGAAGCTTTCTTT. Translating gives CSTRARVDTEAFF.

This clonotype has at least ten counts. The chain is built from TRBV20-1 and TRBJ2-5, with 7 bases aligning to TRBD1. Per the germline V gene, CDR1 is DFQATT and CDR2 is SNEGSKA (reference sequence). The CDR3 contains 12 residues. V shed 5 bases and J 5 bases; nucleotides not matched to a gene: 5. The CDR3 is CSAVTGVETQYF. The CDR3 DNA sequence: TGCAGTGCTGTAACAGGGGTGGAGACCCAGTACTTC.

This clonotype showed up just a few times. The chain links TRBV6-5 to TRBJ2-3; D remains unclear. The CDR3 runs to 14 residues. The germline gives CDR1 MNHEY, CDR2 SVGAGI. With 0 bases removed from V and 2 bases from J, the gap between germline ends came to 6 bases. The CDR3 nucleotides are TGTGCCAGCAGTTACTCGCGGACCACAGATACGCAGTATTTT. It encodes CASSYSRTTDTQYF.

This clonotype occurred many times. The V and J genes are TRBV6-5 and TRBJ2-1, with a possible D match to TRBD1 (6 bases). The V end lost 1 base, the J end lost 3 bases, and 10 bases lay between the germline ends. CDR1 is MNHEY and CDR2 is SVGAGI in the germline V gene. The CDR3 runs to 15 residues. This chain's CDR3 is CASSYLEQGYNEQFF. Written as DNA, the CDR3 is TGTGCCAGCAGTTACTTGGAACAGGGCTACAATGAGCAGTTCTTC.